These 18 T cell receptor beta chains share one sample of origin, sequenced in a study of T-cell reconstitution after alpha-beta-depleted transplantation in children (dated by TCRdb to the mid-2010s). The receptor library was made with PCR. The instrument was an Illumina HiSeq 2500. Molecular barcoding was employed in the preparation of TCR libraries, with unique molecular identifiers being used to normalize TCRbeta repertoire quantification. Using fastp trimming at Q25 and MiXCR clonotype assembly, TCRdb reanalyzed the public sequencing data and kept in-frame beta chains. Each CDR3 protein gets just one entry, which takes the most common genes and DNA from the rows behind it. The sample contains about 640,000 distinct CDR3 sequences, roughly 17% of them found a single time. The ten largest clones add up to around 0.96% of the sample. The sequenced sample was PBMCs from the stem cell graft donor, obtained from the stem cell graft. The receptor set was obtained from a human donor who donated a stem cell graft to a child with acute myeloid leukemia.

This clonotype was observed at least ten times. The chain recombines TRBV20-1 with TRBJ1-5; D uncertain. This CDR3 region has 12 residues. The V and J ends lost 2 bases and 7 bases respectively, with 9 bases between them. Germline assignment: CDR1 DFQATT and CDR2 SNEGSKA (reference sequence). For the CDR3, the DNA is TGCAGTGCTAGATCCTCGGGCCAGCCCCAGCATTTT. Protein product: CSARSSGQPQHF.

The chain carries TRBV24-1 and TRBJ2-7, with D unclear. The CDR3 length is 15 residues. V was clipped by 4 bases and J by 2 bases, with 14 bases between them. Germline CDR1 reads KGHDR; CDR2 reads SFDVKD. The CDR3 DNA follows: TGTGCCACCAGTGACTCCGACGGATATCCCTACGAGCAGTACTTC. Its translation is CATSDSDGYPYEQYF.

In its sample, this clonotype was seen many times. The J gene is TRBJ2-3, the V gene TRBV10-1; TRBD1 or TRBD2 may be the D gene (5 bases each). Trimming cost V 4 bases and J 0 bases, with 32 bases left between them. CDR1 and CDR2 (germline): WNHNN, SYGVQD (reference sequence). The CDR3 sequence is 22 residues long. CDR3 bases: TGCGCCAGCAGTGGGGGGACGGATTCCCTCAACATTCAAACTCCTAGCACAGATACGCAGTATTTT. Its protein product is CASSGGTDSLNIQTPSTDTQYF.

This clonotype has ten or more counts. The chain couples TRBV29-1 to TRBJ1-1; no definite D call. V dropped 1 base and J dropped 5 bases, with 14 bases sitting between them. This CDR3 has 14 residues. CDR1 and CDR2 (germline): SQVTM, ANQGSEA. This CDR3 reads CSVEGAKRMTEAFF. The CDR3 DNA follows: TGCAGCGTTGAAGGGGCAAAAAGGATGACTGAAGCTTTCTTT.

Only a few counts were recorded for this clonotype. The chain is built from TRBV25-1 and TRBJ2-1; TRBD2 matches 7 bases. Germline V gene sequence: CDR1 MGHDK, CDR2 SYGVNS. V gave up 4 bases and J gave up 2 bases; unmatched junction bases: 5. This CDR3 has 15 amino acids. This chain's CDR3 is CASSGGLRTYNEQFF. The CDR3 DNA is TGTGCCAGCAGTGGGGGACTACGTACCTACAATGAGCAGTTCTTC. Full variable domain (outside the CDR3, taken from reference TRBV25-1 and TRBJ2-1): EADIYQTPRYLVIGTGKKITLECSQTMGHDKMYWYQQDPGMELHLIHYSYGVNSTEKGDLSSESTVSRIRTEHFPLTLESARPSHTSQYLCASSGGLRTYNEQFFGPGTRLTVL.

This clonotype was recorded many times. This chain joins TRBV7-9 and TRBJ1-5; unclear D gene. The germline V and J ends were trimmed by 1 base and 6 bases, with 4 bases remaining between them. Germline CDR1 SEHNR, CDR2 FQNEAQ (reference sequence). The CDR3 extends over 12 amino acids. The DNA for the CDR3 is TGTGCCAGCAGCTTAGAATCTCAGCCCCAGCATTTT. Its translation is CASSLESQPQHF.

This clonotype was seen only a few times. The CDR3 reads CASYRGLGYGYTF. In nucleotides, the CDR3 is TGTGCCAGTTACAGGGGTTTGGGGTATGGCTACACCTTC. V usage is TRBV12-3 or TRBV12-4 and J usage is TRBJ1-2; 7 nucleotides agree with TRBD1. The CDR3 consists of 13 residues. V gave up 9 bases and J gave up 5 bases; unmatched junction bases: 9.

This clonotype has only a few counts. The gene calls are TRBV11-2 and TRBJ2-4, with 7 bases lining up with TRBD2. This CDR3 contains 15 residues. Germline CDR1 reads SGHAT; CDR2 reads FQNNGV. V gave up 6 bases and J gave up 2 bases; unmatched junction bases: 7. The CDR3 sequence: CASRLWGGTKNIQYF. In DNA, the CDR3 is TGTGCCAGCAGACTATGGGGGGGTACCAAAAACATTCAGTACTTC.

The gene calls are TRBV11-2 and TRBJ1-1; D is uncertain. Germline V gene lookup returns CDR1 SGHAT and CDR2 FQNNGV. V shed 4 bases and J shed 4 bases, with 13 bases lying between them. This CDR3 spans 14 amino acids. This chain's CDR3 is CASSSTDRLTEAFF. The DNA of the CDR3 is TGTGCCAGCAGCTCGACGGACCGGCTCACTGAAGCTTTCTTT. Full variable domain (outside the CDR3, taken from reference TRBV11-2 and TRBJ1-1): EAGVAQSPRYKIIEKRQSVAFWCNPISGHATLYWYQQILGQGPKLLIQFQNNGVVDDSQLPKDRFSAERLKGVDSTLKIQPAKLEDSAVYLCASSSTDRLTEAFFGQGTRLTVV.

Note on this clonotype: A much larger clone is a single base away; this may be a read error. The CDR3 ends on some other residue instead of the conserved phenylalanine or tryptophan, so this is likely a read error. The chain links TRBV29-1 to TRBJ2-1; D perhaps matches TRBD2 (6 bases). CDR1 SQVTM and CDR2 ANQGSEA come from the germline V gene. The CDR3 covers 14 residues. The ends were cut back, 7 bases at V and 10 bases at J, with 23 bases in the middle. This chain's CDR3 is CSGGGGNATWEQFS. The CDR3 coding sequence is TGCAGCGGGGGAGGAGGGAACGCTACGTGGGAGCAGTTCTCC.

A few counts support this clonotype. The CDR3: CASILSGESYNEQFF. The CDR3 DNA reads as TGTGCCAGCATACTTTCCGGGGAATCTTACAATGAGCAGTTCTTC. This chain joins TRBV5-5 and TRBJ2-1, with D perhaps TRBD2 (5 bases). There are 15 residues in the CDR3. V lost 6 bases and J 4 bases, leaving 17 bases between the germline ends. Germline CDR1 is SGHKS and CDR2 is YYEKEE (reference sequence).

This clonotype was seen repeatedly, ten times or more. This rearrangement joins TRBV7-2 to TRBJ1-1, with D maybe TRBD1 (5 bases). The CDR3 loop spans 13 amino acids. Trimming cost V 5 bases and J 5 bases, with 12 bases left between them. In germline, CDR1 is SGHTA, CDR2 FQGNSA. In nucleotides, the CDR3 is TGTGCCAGCAGCGAGGAAGGGGCGACTGAAGCTTTCTTT. Translation gives CASSEEGATEAFF.

This clonotype was counted between two and nine times. The rearrangement links TRBV20-1 to TRBJ2-7; the D gene could be TRBD1 or TRBD2 (6 bases each). The CDR3 has 15 amino acids. The V and J ends lost 0 bases and 4 bases respectively, with 16 bases between them. Germline V gene lookup returns CDR1 DFQATT and CDR2 SNEGSKA (reference sequence). The CDR3 sequence: CSARDGGGGFYEQYV. DNA of the CDR3: TGCAGTGCTAGAGATGGAGGGGGAGGATTTTACGAGCAGTACGTC.

This clonotype has a handful of counts. This chain links TRBV12-3 or TRBV12-4 with TRBJ2-5; perhaps TRBD2 as D (5 bases). CDR3 size: 11 residues. The V end was cut by 6 bases, the J end by 6 bases, with 8 bases between. The chain's CDR3 is CASRSGKTQYF. DNA of the CDR3: TGTGCCAGCAGGTCCGGGAAGACCCAGTACTTC.

This clonotype has ten or more counts. The rearrangement links TRBV20-1 to TRBJ1-1, with D perhaps TRBD1 (6 bases). V lost 5 bases to trimming and J lost 6 bases, with 10 bases between them. Germline CDR1 reads DFQATT; CDR2 reads SNEGSKA (reference sequence). This CDR3 is built from 11 residues. The CDR3 spells CSASNRAEAFF. The CDR3 DNA follows: TGCAGTGCTTCAAACAGGGCTGAAGCTTTCTTT.

This chain uses TRBV4-2 with TRBJ2-2; D call uncertain. The CDR3 is made up of 13 amino acids. Germline V gene sequence: CDR1 LGHNA, CDR2 YNFKEQ. Trimming stripped 4 bases from V and 9 bases from J, with 12 bases between. The CDR3 protein is CASSPFNPRELFF. The CDR3 DNA reads as TGTGCCAGCAGCCCATTTAACCCCAGGGAGCTGTTTTTT.

The table lists this clonotype with many counts. The chain joins TRBV20-1 to TRBJ2-1; tentative D call: TRBD1 (6 bases). Trimming removed 2 bases at V and 4 bases at J, with 12 bases between. CDR3 length equals 14 residues. Germline V lookup: CDR1 DFQATT, CDR2 SNEGSKA (reference sequence). In DNA, the CDR3 is TGCAGTGCTAGAACAGGGCAACCTTACAATGAGCAGTTCTTC. This translates into CSARTGQPYNEQFF.

This clonotype was found a few times. The J gene is TRBJ2-1, the V gene TRBV7-3, with D tentatively TRBD2 (6 bases). This CDR3 region has 16 residues. Germline assignment: CDR1 SGHTA and CDR2 FQGTGA. V lost 4 bases and J lost 3, with 16 bases in between. The CDR3 loop is CASSWSRDGGYNEQFF. Here the CDR3 DNA reads TGTGCCAGCAGCTGGTCCAGGGACGGGGGCTACAATGAGCAGTTCTTC.